The clone carrying this T cell receptor (beta chain) appeared a few times. Its antigen is currently unknown. These data are taken from a study of beta chain features in type 1 diabetes. General study findings and limits: Among all four CD4+ subsets, Type 1 diabetes patients had TCRB CDR3s that were moderately but significantly shorter.

The isolated RNA, all of it, was reverse transcribed, so expressed TCRB transcripts were what got sequenced. Repertoires were generated with immunoSEQ multiplex PCR, while TCRdb's copy carries only in-frame clones and drops some. The table records 640,000 or so clones, around 15% of them present only once. The material sequenced was naive CD4+ T cells from blood. The TCR sequence derives from a man between 18 and 29 years old with type 1 diabetes.

The CDR3: CASSQLSTGTGELFF. The CDR3 DNA follows: TGTGCCAGCAGCCAGCTTAGTACTGGAACCGGGGAGCTGTTTTTT. This chain connects TRBV7-2 to TRBJ2-2; D not resolved. The germline gives CDR1 SGHTA, CDR2 FQGNSA. This CDR3 comprises 15 residues. Trimming left V 5 bases short and J 5 bases short, with 15 bases between. Using reference TRBV7-2 and TRBJ2-2 for the parts outside the CDR3, the full variable domain is GAGVSQSPSNKVTEKGKDVELRCDPISGHTALYWYRQSLGQGLEFLIYFQGNSAPDKSGLPSDRFSAERTGGSVSTLTIQRTQQEDSAVYLCASSQLSTGTGELFFGEGSRLTVL.